Listed below are T cell receptor beta chains from one sample, sequenced in a study of shared clonotypes between healthy human individuals. This table comes from immunoSEQ multiplex PCR, and its TCRdb copy is limited to in-frame clones, with some not included. Of around 2.5 million clones listed, roughly 93% were seen once; the top ten hold 0.36%. The specimen sequenced was naive CD4+ T cells from PBMCs. These receptors came from a young man in good health. Some clones in this sample may be carry-over from other donors' samples. Both conserved end residues are part of each CDR3. D genes are given only for firm matches. Clone size is given for some rows only: seen once, a few or many times, or a class if the clone is expanded.

>TRBV2|TRBJ2-2|TRBD2|-|15
TGTGCCAGCAGGGGACTAGCGGGAAACACCGGGGAGCTGTTTTTT
CASRGLAGNTGELFF
>TRBV30|TRBJ2-2|TRBD1|-|17
TGTGCCTGGAGTGTACGGGACAGGGGGCCGAACACCGGGGAGCTGTTTTTT
CAWSVRDRGPNTGELFF
>TRBV28|TRBJ2-7|-|-|14
TGTGCCAGCAGTTTAGGGGGCTGGGGGGACGAGCAGTACTTC
CASSLGGWGDEQYF
>TRBV28|TRBJ2-3|-|-|16
TGTGCCAGCTCCAGGGGGGGGCCGGTTTTTGGTAATACGCAGTATTTT
CASSRGGPVFGNTQYF
>TRBV5-6|TRBJ1-2|TRBD1|once|15
TGTGCCAGCAGCTTGCGGGGACAGGGATGGGATGGCTACACCTTC
CASSLRGQGWDGYTF
>TRBV28|TRBJ1-5|-|-|15
TGTGCCAGCAGTTTACCCGGGAGGAGCAATCAGCCCCAGCATTTT
CASSLPGRSNQPQHF
>TRBV9|TRBJ2-3|-|-|15
TGTGCCAGCAGCGTAGGGTGGCAGGATACAGATACGCAGTATTTT
CASSVGWQDTDTQYF
>TRBV5-4|TRBJ2-2|-|-|15
TGTGCCACCCGGGACGGAACATCCAACACCGGGGAGCTGTTTTTT
CATRDGTSNTGELFF
>TRBV14|TRBJ1-2|-|-|12
TGTGCCAGCAGCCAAGAAGTGTATGGCTACACCTTC
CASSQEVYGYTF
>TRBV28|TRBJ1-1|-|-|14
TGTGCCAGCAGCGGACAGAACGTGAACACTGAAGCTTTCTTT
CASSGQNVNTEAFF
>TRBV19|TRBJ2-7|-|-|13
TGTGCCAGTAGTATAGATCACGGCTACGAGCAGTACTTC
CASSIDHGYEQYF
>TRBV7-2|TRBJ2-1|-|-|15
TGTGCCAGCAGCTCTGGGGCCAGCTCCTACAATGAGCAGTTCTTC
CASSSGASSYNEQFF
>TRBV30|TRBJ2-3|-|-|15
TGTGCCTGGAGTTTACAGGTGTCTAGCACAGATACGCAGTATTTT
CAWSLQVSSTDTQYF
>TRBV30|TRBJ1-4|-|once|15
TGTGCCTGGAGCGATCTTGGGGGTTACGGTGAAAAACTGTTTTTT
CAWSDLGGYGEKLFF
>TRBV14|TRBJ1-2|-|-|13
TGTGCCAGCAGCCAGGGCAGCCACTATGGCTACACCTTC
CASSQGSHYGYTF
>TRBV28|TRBJ2-1|-|-|11
TGTGCCAGCAGGCGAGACAATGAGCAGTTCTTC
CASRRDNEQFF
>TRBV6-6|TRBJ2-1|TRBD2|-|15
TGTGCCAGCAGGATCGGGAGGGCCACCTACAATGAGCAGTTCTTC
CASRIGRATYNEQFF
>TRBV5-1|TRBJ1-1|-|-|18
TGCGCCAGCAGCTTGGGGATCACAGGGTATCCCCTGGACACTGAAGCTTTCTTT
CASSLGITGYPLDTEAFF
>TRBV2|TRBJ1-5|-|-|14
TGTGCCAGCAGTGTTTACTTAAGCAATCAGCCCCAGCATTTT
CASSVYLSNQPQHF
>TRBV18|TRBJ2-7|TRBD2|-|15
TGTGCCAGCTCACCAACCTCCGCGGGAGTCTACGAGCAGTACTTC
CASSPTSAGVYEQYF
>TRBV7-6|TRBJ2-1|TRBD2|-|16
TGTGCCAGCAGCTCCCTCCCCGGGACTAGCGATTGGAAGGAGTTCTTC
CASSSLPGTSDWKEFF
>TRBV15|TRBJ2-5|-|-|12
TGTGCCACCAGCCCGTCTCAAGAGACCCAGTACTTC
CATSPSQETQYF
>TRBV28|TRBJ1-1|TRBD1|-|20
TGTGCCAGCAGTTCTCGGAAGAGGAGAACAGGGGTTGGTGGCAACACTGAAGCTTTCTTT
CASSSRKRRTGVGGNTEAFF
>TRBV5-1|TRBJ2-2|-|-|15
TGCGCCAGCAGCCCCCTGCAGGGGGGCACCGGGGAGCTGTTTTTT
CASSPLQGGTGELFF
>TRBV7-8|TRBJ1-3|-|-|15
TGTGCCAGCAGCTTATCTTTAGCCTCTGGAAACACCATATATTTT
CASSLSLASGNTIYF
>TRBV6-5|TRBJ1-5|-|once|13
TGTGCCAGCAGTTACAGGCCCAATCAGCCCCAGCATTTT
CASSYRPNQPQHF
>TRBV27|TRBJ2-7|-|-|15
TGTGCCAGCAGTTTATTGGGCACTACTTCCTACGAGCAGTACTTC
CASSLLGTTSYEQYF
>TRBV4-2|TRBJ2-5|-|-|14
TGTGCCAGCAGCCAAGAATGGGTTAAGGAGACCCAGTACTTC
CASSQEWVKETQYF
>TRBV28|TRBJ2-7|-|-|13
TGTGCCAGCAGTCTTTACAGGGCCTACGAGCAGTACTTC
CASSLYRAYEQYF
>TRBV21-1|TRBJ2-7|-|-|11
TGTGCCAGCAGCCCCCGGGACGGGACGATCTTC
CASSPRDGTIF
>TRBV23-1|TRBJ2-2|-|-|13
TGCGGGGGGGCTTCTCTGAACACCGGGGAGCTGTTTTTT
CGGASLNTGELFF
>TRBV4-3|TRBJ2-7|-|-|13
TGCGCCAGCAGCCAAGACAGGAAGGCTGCGCAGTACTTC
CASSQDRKAAQYF
>TRBV29-1|TRBJ2-7|-|-|13
TGCAGCGGCTCCCTAGGGGCATCCTACGAGCAGTACTTC
CSGSLGASYEQYF
>TRBV18|TRBJ2-1|-|-|14
TGTGCCAGCTCACCAACGGGAGCCTGGAGTGAGCAGTTCTTC
CASSPTGAWSEQFF
>TRBV29-1|TRBJ2-5|-|-|12
TGCAGCGTTGATAGTCTCGCGGAGACCCAGTACTTC
CSVDSLAETQYF
>TRBV10-3|TRBJ1-1|-|-|12
TGTGCCACCAGCAGGGACAACACTGAAGCTTTCTTT
CATSRDNTEAFF
>TRBV2|TRBJ2-2|-|-|13
TGTGCCAGCAAGACCGCGAACACCGGGGAGCTGTTTTTT
CASKTANTGELFF
>TRBV5-1|TRBJ2-5|TRBD1|-|14
TGCGCCAGCAGCCGCGGGACAGGGAAGGTGACCCAGTACTTC
CASSRGTGKVTQYF
>TRBV7-3|TRBJ2-1|TRBD2|-|16
TGTGCCAGCAGCCCGTCGGGTCTAGCGGGAGGAAGGGAGCAGTTCTTC
CASSPSGLAGGREQFF
>TRBV2|TRBJ1-5|TRBD1|-|15
TGTGCCAGCAGGGATACAGGGGACAGCAATCAGCCCCAGCATTTT
CASRDTGDSNQPQHF
>TRBV4-1|TRBJ2-1|-|-|14
TGCGCCAGCAGCCAACCGACAGAATTTAATGAGCAGTTCTTC
CASSQPTEFNEQFF
>TRBV28|TRBJ2-5|-|-|12
TGTGCCAGCAGCTCAACTCGGGGCACCCAGTACTTC
CASSSTRGTQYF
>TRBV4-1|TRBJ2-1|-|once|17
TGCGCCAGCAGCCAAGATCAAGCGGGCATCACCTACAATGAGCAGTTCTTC
CASSQDQAGITYNEQFF
>TRBV2|TRBJ2-1|TRBD1|-|12
TGTGCCAGTCAAAACAGGGGACATGAGCAGTTCTTC
CASQNRGHEQFF
>TRBV27|TRBJ2-7|TRBD2|-|17
TGTGCCAGCAGTTTAAGACTAGCGGGAGGGCCAGGCCACGAGCAGTACTTC
CASSLRLAGGPGHEQYF
>TRBV6-6|TRBJ2-7|-|-|13
TGTGCCAGCGGCCACAGGGCGCCCTACGAGCAGTACTTC
CASGHRAPYEQYF
>TRBV12-5|TRBJ1-1|-|-|13
TGTGCTAGTGGTCGTGACAGGCACACTGAAGCTTTCTTT
CASGRDRHTEAFF
>TRBV4-1|TRBJ1-5|-|-|14
TGCGCCAGCAGCCGGGCTCCGGGCAATCAGCCCCAGCATTTT
CASSRAPGNQPQHF
>TRBV1|TRBJ2-3|-|-|17
TGCACCAGCAGCCTCGAACACCGGGACTATCACGAAGATACGCAGTATTTT
CTSSLEHRDYHEDTQYF
>TRBV5-1|TRBJ2-3|-|-|13
TGCGCCAGCAGAGCCGACAGGAGCGATACGCAGTATTTT
CASRADRSDTQYF
>TRBV10-3|TRBJ2-7|-|-|16
TGTGCCATCAGCCCTAGGAAGGGCAGGGAACCCTACGAGCAGTACTTC
CAISPRKGREPYEQYF
>TRBV11-3|TRBJ2-7|-|-|12
TGTGCCAGCAGTTCCGGGGACTACGAGCAGTACTTC
CASSSGDYEQYF
>TRBV27|TRBJ1-2|-|-|14
TGTGCCAGCAGCTACAGTGGGGTTAACTATGGCTACACCTTC
CASSYSGVNYGYTF
>TRBV4-1|TRBJ1-6|-|once|19
TGCGCCAGCAGCCAAGATCAGAGTCGGTTAATGTCCTATAATTCACCCCTCCACTTT
CASSQDQSRLMSYNSPLHF
>TRBV5-1|TRBJ2-1|TRBD2|-|15
TGCGCCAGCAGCCCGACTAGCGGGAGATACAATGAGCAGTTCTTC
CASSPTSGRYNEQFF
>TRBV19|TRBJ1-6|-|-|14
TGTGCCAGTAGTATATCCAGGGTAAATTCACCCCTCCACTTT
CASSISRVNSPLHF